This T cell receptor (beta chain) derives from a study of T cells in Graves' hyperthyroidism and ophthalmopathy. Study summary: Sampling of peripheral blood happened at initial diagnosis, prior to any treatment. Study-wide points: Ophthalmopathy stood apart from stable hyperthyroidism in a 13 V-J model. In validation, the model predicted ophthalmopathy. These predictions came a median about 6 months before onset.

Patients with uncontrolled infections, other autoimmune diseases, pregnancy or lactation were excluded. A remark on this clonotype: Its antigen is still unknown.

From RNA transcripts, TCR beta CDR3 regions were amplified. First-round RT-PCR targeting the TCR CDR3 was performed with the HTBI primer set. From the multiplex PCR reads, TCRdb called clonotypes with MiXCR, one entry per CDR3 protein. Of approximately 600,000 distinct CDR3 sequences listed, 20% to 25% were seen once; the top ten hold 34%. CDR3 length: 14 residues. V lost 2 bases to trimming and J lost 4 bases, with 9 bases between them. Germline values: CDR1 MNHEY, CDR2 SVGEGT. The sequenced material came from blood. The receptor was isolated from a man younger than 40 with Graves' ophthalmopathy. The rearrangement joins TRBV6-2 or TRBV6-3 to TRBJ1-5; no clear D. For the CDR3, the DNA is TGTGCCAGCAGTTACGACGTGCCTAATCAGCCCCAGCATTTT. Translating gives CASSYDVPNQPQHF.